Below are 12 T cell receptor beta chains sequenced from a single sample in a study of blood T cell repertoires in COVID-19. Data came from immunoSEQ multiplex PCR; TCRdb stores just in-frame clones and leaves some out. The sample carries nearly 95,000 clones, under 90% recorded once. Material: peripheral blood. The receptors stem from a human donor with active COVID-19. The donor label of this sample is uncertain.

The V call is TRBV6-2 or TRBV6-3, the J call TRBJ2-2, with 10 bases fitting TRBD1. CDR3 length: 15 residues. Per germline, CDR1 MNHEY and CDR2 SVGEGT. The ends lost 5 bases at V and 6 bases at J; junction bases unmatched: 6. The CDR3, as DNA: TGTGCCAGCAGTCTCGGGACAGGGGAAGCCGGGGAGCTGTTTTTT. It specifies CASSLGTGEAGELFF.

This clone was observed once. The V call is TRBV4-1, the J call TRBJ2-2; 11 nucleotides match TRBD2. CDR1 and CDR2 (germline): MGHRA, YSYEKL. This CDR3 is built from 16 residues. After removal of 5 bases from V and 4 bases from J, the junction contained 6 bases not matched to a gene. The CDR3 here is CASSGLAGGPTGELFF. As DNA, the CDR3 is TGCGCCAGCAGCGGGCTAGCGGGGGGTCCCACCGGGGAGCTGTTTTTT.

The CDR3 DNA sequence: TGTGCCAGCAGGGATGTGACAGAGCCCTCAAATCAGCCCCAGCATTTT. It codes for CASRDVTEPSNQPQHF. This chain uses TRBV6-6 with TRBJ1-5; D is possibly TRBD1 (5 bases). Germline loops: CDR1 MNHNY, CDR2 SVGAGI (reference sequence). Trimming removed 6 bases at V and 4 bases at J, with 19 bases between. CDR3 length equals 16 residues.

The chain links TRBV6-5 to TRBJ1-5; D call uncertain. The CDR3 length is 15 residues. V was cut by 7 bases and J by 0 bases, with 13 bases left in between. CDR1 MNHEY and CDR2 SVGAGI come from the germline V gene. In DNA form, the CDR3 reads TGTGCCAGCACTTCAAGTATACTTAGCAATCAGCCCCAGCATTTT. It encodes CASTSSILSNQPQHF.

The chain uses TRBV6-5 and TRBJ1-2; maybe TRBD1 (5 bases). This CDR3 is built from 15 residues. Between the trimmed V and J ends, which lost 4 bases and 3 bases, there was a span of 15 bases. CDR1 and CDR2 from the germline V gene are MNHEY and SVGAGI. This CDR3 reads CASSSGGETYYGYTF. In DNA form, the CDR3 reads TGTGCCAGCAGTTCCGGGGGTGAGACTTACTATGGCTACACCTTC.

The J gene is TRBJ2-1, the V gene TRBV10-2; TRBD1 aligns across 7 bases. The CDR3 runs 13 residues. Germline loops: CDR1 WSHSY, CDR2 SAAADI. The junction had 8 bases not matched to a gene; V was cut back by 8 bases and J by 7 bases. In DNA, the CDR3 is TGCGCCAGCCTAGGGGGCCCCTGGAATGAGCAGTTCTTC. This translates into CASLGGPWNEQFF.

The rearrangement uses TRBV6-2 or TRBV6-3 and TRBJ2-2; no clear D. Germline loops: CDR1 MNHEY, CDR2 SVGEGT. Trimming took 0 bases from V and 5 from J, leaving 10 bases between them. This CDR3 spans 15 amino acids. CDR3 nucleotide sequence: TGTGCCAGCAGTTACTCGATGCAGGTTACCGGGGAGCTGTTTTTT. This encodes CASSYSMQVTGELFF.

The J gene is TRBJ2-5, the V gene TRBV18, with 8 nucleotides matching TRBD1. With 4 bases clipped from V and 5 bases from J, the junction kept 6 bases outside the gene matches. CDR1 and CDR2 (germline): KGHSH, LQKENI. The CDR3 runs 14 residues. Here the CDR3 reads CASSRDRLEETQYF. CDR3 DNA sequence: TGTGCCAGCTCACGGGACAGGCTAGAGGAGACCCAGTACTTC.

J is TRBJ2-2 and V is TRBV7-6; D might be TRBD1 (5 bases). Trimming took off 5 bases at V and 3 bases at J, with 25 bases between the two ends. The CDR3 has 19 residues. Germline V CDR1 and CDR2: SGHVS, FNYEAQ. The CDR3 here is CASSPRWSGPVGDTGELFF. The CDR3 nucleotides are TGTGCCAGCAGCCCGAGATGGTCAGGGCCCGTTGGGGACACCGGGGAGCTGTTTTTT.

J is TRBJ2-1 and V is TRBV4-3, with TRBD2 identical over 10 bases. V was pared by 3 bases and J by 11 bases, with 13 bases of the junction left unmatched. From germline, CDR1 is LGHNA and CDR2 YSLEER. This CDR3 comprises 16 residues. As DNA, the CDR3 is TGCGCCAGCAGCCAGGAATTGGGACTAGCGAAAAGAAAGCAGTTCTTC. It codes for CASSQELGLAKRKQFF.

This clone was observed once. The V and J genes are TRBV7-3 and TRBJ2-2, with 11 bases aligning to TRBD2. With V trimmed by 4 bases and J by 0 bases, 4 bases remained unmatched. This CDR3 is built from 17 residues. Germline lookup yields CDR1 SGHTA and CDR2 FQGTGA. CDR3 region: CASSSRLAGPNTGELFF. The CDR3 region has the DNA TGTGCCAGCAGCTCCCGACTAGCGGGGCCGAACACCGGGGAGCTGTTTTTT. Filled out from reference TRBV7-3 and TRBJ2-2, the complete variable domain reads GAGVSQTPSNKVTEKGKYVELRCDPISGHTALYWYRQSLGQGPEFLIYFQGTGAADDSGLPNDRFFAVRPEGSVSTLKIQRTERGDSAVYLCASSSRLAGPNTGELFFGEGSRLTVL.

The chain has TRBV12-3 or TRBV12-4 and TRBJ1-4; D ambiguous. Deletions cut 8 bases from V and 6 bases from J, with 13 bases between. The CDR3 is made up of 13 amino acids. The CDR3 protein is CASYGGGDEKLFF. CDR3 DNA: TGTGCCAGCTACGGTGGCGGGGATGAAAAACTGTTTTTT.